This T cell receptor beta chain was identified in a study of response to subunit inactivated influenza vaccine. TCRdb passed the RT-PCR reads through MiXCR, listing each CDR3 protein once. This table holds about 580,000 distinct CDR3 sequences, approximately 14% found once. From germline, CDR1 is KGHDR and CDR2 SFDVKD. The CDR3 sequence is 14 residues long. V lost 9 bases and J 0 bases, leaving 11 bases between the germline ends. The source is a man aged 50-60 years who received an inactivated influenza vaccine. The specimen was PBMCs from blood, collected approximately 12 days after vaccination. The chain couples TRBV24-1 to TRBJ1-5; tentatively, D is TRBD1 (6 bases). CDR3 DNA sequence: TGTGCCACCGGGGGCCAGGCTAGCAATCAGCCCCAGCATTTT. Amino acid sequence: CATGGQASNQPQHF.